Below, 15 T cell receptor beta chains from the same sample are listed, as sequenced in a study of shared clonotypes between healthy human individuals (dated by TCRdb to about 2020). CD8 naive samples consisted of CD45RO-negative cells that were positively selected for CCR7, yielding a CD45RA+CCR7+ population without TemRA cells. Libraries came from the immunoSEQ multiplex PCR assay. In its TCRdb copy, this immuneACCESS table keeps in-frame sequences only and misses some clones. Where compared with another copy, unresolved V genes explain less than half of these, and the others have no known cause. This sample is represented by about 2.2 million clones; roughly 91% of them were singletons. Under 2% of the sample comes from the top ten. Input material: naive CD8+ T cells from PBMCs. The sample's cell subset or site, from its label and the paper: CD45RA+CCR7+. All receptors derive from a man between 18 and 35 years old in good health. Some clones in this sample may be carry-over from other donors' samples.

Note on this clone: Other DNA sequences in the same sample also yield this CDR3. The chain joins TRBV4-2 to TRBJ2-1; the D is unclear. Trimming removed 1 base at V and 5 bases at J, with 3 bases between. The V gene's germline CDR1 is LGHNA and CDR2 YNFKEQ. There are 12 residues in the CDR3. The CDR3 DNA sequence: TGTGCCAGCAGCCAAGTCAACAATGAGCAGTTCTTC. Encoded protein: CASSQVNNEQFF.

This chain joins TRBV27 and TRBJ2-1, with TRBD1 matching over 8 bases. This CDR3 has 15 residues. V dropped 4 bases and J dropped 3; count of bases not matched to a gene: 5. Germline CDR1 is MNHEY and CDR2 is SMNVEV (reference sequence). For the CDR3, the DNA is TGTGCCAGCAGTTACAGGGGGGATGGCTACAATGAGCAGTTCTTC. As protein: CASSYRGDGYNEQFF.

The J gene is TRBJ2-3, the V gene TRBV9; unclear D gene. The germline V gene has CDR1 SGDLS and CDR2 YYNGEE. The CDR3 consists of 15 residues. Trimming stripped 0 bases from V and 1 base from J, with 9 bases between. CDR3 sequence reads: CASSVGLVGTDTQYF. The DNA of the CDR3 is TGTGCCAGCAGCGTAGGGCTAGTCGGCACAGATACGCAGTATTTT.

This clone has just one count. The chain combines TRBV12-2 with TRBJ1-2; TRBD1, the table's D call, was not compared with the DNA. TRBV12-2 is a known pseudogene. The CDR3 is 14 amino acids. CDR3 in DNA: TGTGCAAGTCGCTGTACGGACAGTTACTATGGCTACACCTTC. Residues: CASRCTDSYYGYTF.

The chain uses TRBV11-1 and TRBJ2-7; D is undetermined. Germline V lookup: CDR1 SGHAT, CDR2 FQDESV (reference sequence). V was cut by 1 base and J by 2 bases, with 12 bases left in between. The CDR3 is 15 residues long. CDR3 amino acids: CASSLVDGLAYEQYF. In nucleotides, the CDR3 is TGTGCCAGCAGCTTAGTTGACGGATTAGCCTACGAGCAGTACTTC.

The chain carries TRBV28 and TRBJ2-2; 7 nucleotides agree with TRBD1. The CDR3 runs to 16 residues. The germline V gene encodes CDR1 MDHEN and CDR2 SYDVKM. V lost 4 bases to trimming and J lost 4 bases; unmatched junction nucleotides: 9. Here the CDR3 reads CASSYDREKVTGELFF. Written as DNA, the CDR3 is TGTGCCAGCAGTTACGACAGGGAGAAGGTCACCGGGGAGCTGTTTTTT.

This clone is a singleton in its sample. The rearrangement links TRBV6-1 to TRBJ2-5, with D perhaps TRBD1 or TRBD2 (5 bases each). The CDR3 loop spans 13 amino acids. Trimming pared 2 bases from V and 5 bases from J, leaving 9 bases between. Germline V gives CDR1 MNHNS, CDR2 SASEGT. The CDR3 sequence is CASSEYWGETQYF. In nucleotides, the CDR3 is TGTGCCAGCAGTGAATATTGGGGGGAGACCCAGTACTTC.

The gene calls are TRBV5-1 and TRBJ2-2, with D perhaps TRBD2 (5 bases). There are 16 residues in the CDR3. The germline V gene encodes CDR1 SGHRS and CDR2 YFSETQ. The V gene lost 3 bases and the J gene lost 1 base, with 13 bases spanning the gap. The CDR3 protein is CASSWGDGRNTGELFF. CDR3 DNA sequence: TGCGCCAGCAGCTGGGGAGATGGGCGGAACACCGGGGAGCTGTTTTTT.

This clone has only one observation. The gene calls are TRBV19 and TRBJ1-3, with D possibly TRBD1 on 6 matching bases. Germline V gene data show CDR1 as LNHDA and CDR2 as SQIVND (reference sequence). V was pared by 5 bases and J by 0 bases, with 20 bases between. The CDR3 covers 18 residues. The CDR3 region has the DNA TGTGCCAGTAGTGACAACCCCGGACAGTGGGTCTCTGGAAACACCATATATTTT. Translated: CASSDNPGQWVSGNTIYF.

The rearrangement joins TRBV30 to TRBJ2-7; 8 nucleotides agree with TRBD2. Unmatched junction bases numbered 2, after V lost 0 bases and J lost 4 bases. The CDR3 covers 13 residues. The V gene's germline CDR1 is GTSNPN and CDR2 SVGIG (reference sequence). In DNA form, the CDR3 reads TGTGCCTGGAGTGTACTAGCGGAGTACGAGCAGTACTTC. Residues: CAWSVLAEYEQYF.

The CDR3 protein is CASSLELAGGFSYEQYF. The CDR3 DNA sequence: TGTGCCAGCAGCTTAGAACTAGCGGGAGGCTTCTCCTACGAGCAGTACTTC. The rearrangement links TRBV7-9 to TRBJ2-7; 12 bases map to TRBD2. The CDR3 is 17 residues long. CDR1 and CDR2 from the germline V gene are SEHNR and FQNEAQ (reference sequence). Germline trimming cut 1 base from V and 0 bases from J; bases unmatched to any gene: 4.

The chain employs TRBV7-9 and TRBJ1-2; 9 bases are a match to TRBD1. Germline trimming cut 5 bases from V and 7 bases from J; bases unmatched to any gene: 11. Germline CDR1 is SEHNR and CDR2 is FQNEAQ (reference sequence). CDR3 length: 15 residues. CDR3 nucleotides: TGTGCCAGCAGCCAGACGAGACAGGGGGAGTCTGGCTACACCTTC. Translated, it gives CASSQTRQGESGYTF. Using reference TRBV7-9 and TRBJ1-2 for the parts outside the CDR3, the full variable domain is DTGVSQNPRHKITKRGQNVTFRCDPISEHNRLYWYRQTLGQGPEFLTYFQNEAQLEKSRLLSDRFSAERPKGSFSTLEIQRTEQGDSAMYLCASSQTRQGESGYTFGSGTRLTVV.

Concerning this clone itself: The same CDR3 is also encoded by other DNA sequences in this sample. The chain joins TRBV11-1 to TRBJ2-7; TRBD2 matches at 12 bases. The CDR3 has 14 amino acids. Germline V gene lookup returns CDR1 SGHAT and CDR2 FQDESV (reference sequence). V shed 4 bases, J shed 5 bases, and the junction held 3 bases outside the gene matches. The chain's CDR3 is CASSWTSGNHEQYF. Here the CDR3 DNA reads TGTGCCAGCAGCTGGACTAGCGGGAACCACGAGCAGTACTTC.

The rearrangement uses TRBV7-9 and TRBJ2-3; TRBD1 aligns across 7 bases. The V gene end was trimmed by 5 bases and the J gene end by 5 bases; junction bases not matched to a gene: 10. Per germline, CDR1 SEHNR and CDR2 FQNEAQ (reference sequence). The CDR3 sequence is 15 residues long. CDR3 in DNA: TGTGCCAGCAGCCCTACAGGGGACGAGCAAGATACGCAGTATTTT. Translating it yields CASSPTGDEQDTQYF.

The chain combines TRBV4-2 with TRBJ2-7; 8 bases agree with TRBD2. This CDR3 is 15 amino acids long. J was trimmed by 3 bases and V by 0 bases; bases with no gene match: 4. The germline CDR1 and CDR2 sequences are LGHNA and YNFKEQ. In nucleotides, the CDR3 is TGTGCCAGCAGCCAAGATAGGGGGACTAGCTACGAGCAGTACTTC. Translating it yields CASSQDRGTSYEQYF.